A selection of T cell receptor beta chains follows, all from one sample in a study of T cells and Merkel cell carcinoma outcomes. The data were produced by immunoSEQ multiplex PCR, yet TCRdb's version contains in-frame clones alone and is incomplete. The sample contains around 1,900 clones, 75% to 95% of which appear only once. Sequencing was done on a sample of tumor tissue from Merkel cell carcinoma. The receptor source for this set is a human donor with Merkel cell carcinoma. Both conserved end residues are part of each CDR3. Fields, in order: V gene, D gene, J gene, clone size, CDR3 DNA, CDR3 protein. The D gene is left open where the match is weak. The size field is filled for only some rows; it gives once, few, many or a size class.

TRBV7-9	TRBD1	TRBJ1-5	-	TGTGCCAGCAGCCGGGACAGCCGCAATCAGCCCCAGCATTTT	CASSRDSRNQPQHF
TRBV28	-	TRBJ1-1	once	TGTGCCAGCAGTTTATCGGGTCGGACTGAAGCTTTCTTT	CASSLSGRTEAFF
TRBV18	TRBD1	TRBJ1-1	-	TGTGCCAGCTCACTCGACAGGGGAGCCGGCACTGAAGCTTTCTTT	CASSLDRGAGTEAFF
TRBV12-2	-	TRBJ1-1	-	TGTGCAAGTCGCCCGACCGGGACAGGGAAGAACACTGAAGCTTTCTTT	CASRPTGTGKNTEAFF
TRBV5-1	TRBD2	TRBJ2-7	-	TGCGCCAGCAGCCGTTCATCTAGCGGCAGCTCCTACGAGCAGTACTTC	CASSRSSSGSSYEQYF
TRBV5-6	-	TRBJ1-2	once	TGTGCCAGCAGCTTTCTTTTTGATGCGACAGCTAACTATGGCTACACCTTC	CASSFLFDATANYGYTF
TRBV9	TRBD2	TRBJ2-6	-	TGTGCCAGCAGCGGTACCGGGACTAGCGGGGCATCTGGGGCCAACGTCCTGACTTTC	CASSGTGTSGASGANVLTF
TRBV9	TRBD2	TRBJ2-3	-	TGTGCCAGCAGCGACATTCGAGCGGGGGGGCAAGATACGCAGTATTTT	CASSDIRAGGQDTQYF
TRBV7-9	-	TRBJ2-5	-	TGTGCCAGCTTGCGTCGGGGACCGGGAGAGACCCAGTACTTC	CASLRRGPGETQYF
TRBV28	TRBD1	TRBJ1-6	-	TGTGCCAGCAGTCCTACAGGGGGTCAGGGTTCACCCCTCCACTTT	CASSPTGGQGSPLHF
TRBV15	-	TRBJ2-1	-	TGTGCCACCAGACCCAGGGGCGGGGGATCCTACAATGAGCAGTTCTTC	CATRPRGGGSYNEQFF
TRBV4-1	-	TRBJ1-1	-	TGCGCCAGCAGCCATGGACGACAGCCGAACACTGAAGCTTTCTTT	CASSHGRQPNTEAFF
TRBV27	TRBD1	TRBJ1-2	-	TGTGCCAGCAGTTCGGGACAGGGCCGGAATGGCTACACCTTC	CASSSGQGRNGYTF
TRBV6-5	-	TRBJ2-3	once	TGTGCCAGCAGTTACTCCGGATATGGGAACACAGATACGCAGTATTTT	CASSYSGYGNTDTQYF
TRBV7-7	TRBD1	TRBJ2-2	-	TGTGCCAGCAGTCCCAGGGGGTTTGGCACCGGGGAGCTGTTTTTT	CASSPRGFGTGELFF
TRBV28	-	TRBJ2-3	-	TGTGCCAGCAACCACGAACAGGGATGGTCCACAGATACGCAGTATTTT	CASNHEQGWSTDTQYF
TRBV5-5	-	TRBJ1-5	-	TGTGCCAGCAGCTTCCTCCCCGGGGGCTATAGCAATCAGCCCCAGCATTTT	CASSFLPGGYSNQPQHF
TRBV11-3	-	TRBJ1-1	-	TGTGCCAGCAGCCCGCGGGGTAGGAGCACTGAAGCTTTCTTT	CASSPRGRSTEAFF
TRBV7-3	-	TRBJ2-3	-	TGTGCCAGCCATGAAGGACCCGAGTACCATACGCAGTATTTT	CASHEGPEYHTQYF
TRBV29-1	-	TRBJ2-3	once	TGCAGCGCCCGACGCGGGGGCACAGATACGCAGTATTTT	CSARRGGTDTQYF
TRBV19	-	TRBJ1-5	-	TGTGCCAGTAGTATCACCTCAGGTAGCCAGCCCCAGCATTTT	CASSITSGSQPQHF
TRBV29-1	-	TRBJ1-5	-	TGCAGCGTTGGGCAGGGAGGAAGGTATCAGCCCCAGCATTTT	CSVGQGGRYQPQHF
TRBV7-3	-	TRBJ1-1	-	TGTGCCAGCAGCCGGGAAGTGAACACTGAAGCTTTCTTT	CASSREVNTEAFF
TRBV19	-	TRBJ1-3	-	TGTGCCAGTAGACAGGCTGGAAACACCATATATTTT	CASRQAGNTIYF
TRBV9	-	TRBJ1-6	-	TGTGCCAGCAGCGTAGTATCCCAGCCAGGTGTGACAGTACAGGACCCTAATTCACCCCTCCACTTT	CASSVVSQPGVTVQDPNSPLHF
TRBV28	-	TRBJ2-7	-	TGTGCCACTAGGCCTGGGGCCTCCTACGAGCAGTACTTC	CATRPGASYEQYF
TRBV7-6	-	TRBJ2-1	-	TGTGCCAGCAGCTTGTTAGGGGGTTATAGTGATGAGCAGTTCTTC	CASSLLGGYSDEQFF
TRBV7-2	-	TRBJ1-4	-	TGTGCCAGCAGCTTATTTAACCAGGGCAATGAAAAACTGTTTTTT	CASSLFNQGNEKLFF
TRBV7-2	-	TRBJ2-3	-	TGTGCCAGCAGCTTCCTACTTAGACAGAAAACTAGCACAGATACGCAGTATTTT	CASSFLLRQKTSTDTQYF
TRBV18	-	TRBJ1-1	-	TGTGCCAGCTCACCGAACCCCGAAGCTTTCTTT	CASSPNPEAFF
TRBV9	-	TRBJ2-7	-	TGTGCCAGCAGCGTAGCTGACGCAATCTCCTACGAGCAGTACTTC	CASSVADAISYEQYF
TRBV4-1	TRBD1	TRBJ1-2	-	TGCGCCAGCAGCCATGCCGGGACAGGGGACTATGGCTACACCTTC	CASSHAGTGDYGYTF
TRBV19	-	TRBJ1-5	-	TGTGCCAGTAGTACCCAGACACCTTATCAGCCCCAGCATTTT	CASSTQTPYQPQHF
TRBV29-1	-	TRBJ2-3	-	TGCAGCGTAGGGTGGGATACGCAGTATTTT	CSVGWDTQYF
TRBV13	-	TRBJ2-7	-	TGTGCCAGCAGCTCCCGGATTGCAGGGGAAATCTACGAGCAGTACTTC	CASSSRIAGEIYEQYF
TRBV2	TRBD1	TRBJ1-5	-	TGTGCCAGCCAGGACCAGACAGGGAGACCCCAGCATTTT	CASQDQTGRPQHF
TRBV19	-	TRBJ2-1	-	TGTGCCAGTAGTATAGTTTGGGACGACAAACCGAGGGACAATGAGCAGTTCTTC	CASSIVWDDKPRDNEQFF
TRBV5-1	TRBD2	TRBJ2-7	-	TGCGCCAGCAGCTTGGGGGGGGGTACCTACGAGCAGTACTTC	CASSLGGGTYEQYF
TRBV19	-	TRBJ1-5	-	TGTGCCAGTAGTATTGGCGACGGGTCCTTCACCCAGCATTTT	CASSIGDGSFTQHF
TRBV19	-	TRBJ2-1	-	TGTACCACCTCTGACCCGGGGTCGGCCGGGGATGAGCAGTTCTTC	CTTSDPGSAGDEQFF